The 17 T cell receptor beta chains below come from one sample, sequenced in a study of response to subunit inactivated influenza vaccine. One entry per CDR3 protein, called by TCRdb with MiXCR from the RT-PCR reads. The sample includes 400,000 to 650,000 distinct CDR3 sequences, around 7.9% of them seen just once. The sequencing used PBMCs from blood, collected less than 30 months after vaccination. The origin of the receptors is a man between 50 and 75 years old who received an inactivated influenza vaccine.

The sample holds many counts of this clonotype. The gene calls are TRBV20-1 and TRBJ2-3; 7 bases match TRBD1. J gave up 6 bases and V 3 bases, and 9 bases lay outside the gene matches. This CDR3 contains 14 residues. CDR1 DFQATT and CDR2 SNEGSKA come from the germline V gene (reference sequence). In DNA, the CDR3 is TGCAGTGCTAGCCGGACAGGTCGGTTGGATACGCAGTATTTT. Protein: CSASRTGRLDTQYF.

This clonotype was counted ten times or more. The V and J genes are TRBV7-9 and TRBJ1-1; no definite D call. Germline V gene sequence: CDR1 SEHNR, CDR2 FQNEAQ (reference sequence). The CDR3 is 12 residues long. V was clipped by 4 bases and J by 0 bases, with 3 bases between them. Written as DNA, the CDR3 is TGTGCCAGCAGCTACATGAACACTGAAGCTTTCTTT. This codes for CASSYMNTEAFF.

This chain joins TRBV25-1 and TRBJ2-5; tentatively, D is TRBD2 (5 bases). V lost 4 bases to trimming and J lost 1 base, with 7 bases between them. This CDR3 is 13 amino acids long. Per germline, CDR1 MGHDK and CDR2 SYGVNS. In DNA form, the CDR3 reads TGTGCCAGCAGTGGGGAGTTCCAAGAGACCCAGTACTTC. Translating it yields CASSGEFQETQYF.

The gene calls are TRBV5-1 and TRBJ2-4; possible D gene TRBD1, 6 bases. V shed 1 base and J shed 2 bases, with 13 bases lying between them. There are 16 residues in the CDR3. The V gene's germline CDR1 is SGHRS and CDR2 YFSETQ. As DNA, the CDR3 is TGCGCCAGCAGCTTGACAATTGGGGGCCCCAAAAACATTCAGTACTTC. Its translation is CASSLTIGGPKNIQYF.

This rearrangement joins TRBV9 to TRBJ2-3; the match to TRBD2 covers 11 bases. The germline CDR1 and CDR2 sequences are SGDLS and YYNGEE. V was clipped by 2 bases and J by 3 bases; unmatched bases: 11. The CDR3 sequence is 18 residues long. The CDR3 region is CASSVRGSGRARTDTQYF. DNA of the CDR3: TGTGCCAGCAGCGTTCGAGGTAGCGGGAGGGCAAGGACAGATACGCAGTATTTT.

The V call is TRBV29-1, the J call TRBJ1-1, with a possible D match to TRBD1 (5 bases). Germline V gene lookup returns CDR1 SQVTM and CDR2 ANQGSEA. The CDR3 has 14 residues. Trimming took off 0 bases at V and 0 bases at J, with 8 bases between the two ends. In DNA form, the CDR3 reads TGCAGCGTTGAAGATGGGGGGATGAACACTGAAGCTTTCTTT. It specifies CSVEDGGMNTEAFF.

This clonotype has ten or more counts. J is TRBJ2-5 and V is TRBV28; TRBD1 aligns across 7 bases. The CDR3 loop spans 15 amino acids. Germline V gene data show CDR1 as MDHEN and CDR2 as SYDVKM. V lost 2 bases and J lost 2; bases outside the gene matches: 5. The CDR3 protein is CASSLIGRGQETQYF. DNA for the CDR3: TGTGCCAGCAGTTTAATCGGCAGGGGGCAAGAGACCCAGTACTTC.

This sequence joins TRBV19 and TRBJ2-1, with TRBD2 matching over 9 bases. Germline CDR1 reads LNHDA; CDR2 reads SQIVND (reference sequence). CDR3 size: 15 residues. V dropped 5 bases and J dropped 7; count of bases not matched to a gene: 9. CDR3 sequence reads: CASSGSLTSGNEQFF. DNA of the CDR3: TGTGCCAGTAGTGGGTCGTTGACTAGCGGAAATGAGCAGTTCTTC.

This chain links TRBV3-1 with TRBJ2-1; 9 nucleotides agree with TRBD2. The germline V gene encodes CDR1 LGHDT and CDR2 YNNKEL (reference sequence). The CDR3 contains 14 residues. V gave up 2 bases and J gave up 7 bases; unmatched junction bases: 3. The CDR3 sequence: CASSQFSGGNEQFF. In nucleotides, the CDR3 is TGTGCCAGCAGCCAATTTAGCGGGGGAAATGAGCAGTTCTTC.

This clonotype was observed many times. The V gene is TRBV27, the J gene TRBJ1-5; tentative D call: TRBD1 (6 bases). V was trimmed by 1 base and J by 6 bases, leaving 13 bases between them. CDR3 length equals 15 residues. The germline CDR1 and CDR2 sequences are MNHEY and SMNVEV (reference sequence). CDR3 nucleotide sequence: TGTGCCAGCAGTTTATATGCAGGGGCGGGTCAGCCCCAGCATTTT. Translating it yields CASSLYAGAGQPQHF.

The chain joins TRBV7-2 to TRBJ2-5; D may be TRBD2 (5 bases). Looked up from germline, CDR1 is SGHTA and CDR2 is FQGNSA. Trimming removed 4 bases at V and 7 bases at J, with 13 bases between. The CDR3 length is 13 residues. The CDR3: CASSSGGLGTQYF. The CDR3 DNA reads TGTGCCAGCAGCTCCGGAGGTTTGGGGACCCAGTACTTC. The whole variable domain, filled in from reference TRBV7-2 and TRBJ2-5, reads GAGVSQSPSNKVTEKGKDVELRCDPISGHTALYWYRQSLGQGLEFLIYFQGNSAPDKSGLPSDRFSAERTGGSVSTLTIQRTQQEDSAVYLCASSSGGLGTQYFGPGTRLLVL.

V usage is TRBV28 and J usage is TRBJ2-3; 7 nucleotides line up with TRBD2. The V gene's germline CDR1 is MDHEN and CDR2 SYDVKM. V gave up 5 bases and J gave up 0 bases; unmatched junction bases: 5. This CDR3 has 15 amino acids. CDR3 protein: CASSPAGTSTDTQYF. In nucleotides, the CDR3 is TGTGCCAGCAGTCCAGCGGGGACTAGCACAGATACGCAGTATTTT.

This clonotype was detected a few times. The J gene is TRBJ2-2, the V gene TRBV5-6; possibly TRBD1 or TRBD2 for D (6 bases each). V shed 3 bases and J shed 4 bases, with 13 bases lying between them. Germline V CDR1 and CDR2: SGHDT, YYEEEE. This CDR3 is 15 amino acids long. CDR3 in DNA: TGTGCCAGCAGCTCTGACAGGAGGGCCACCGGGGAGCTGTTTTTT. It is translated as CASSSDRRATGELFF.

This clonotype appeared a few times. The chain employs TRBV6-6 and TRBJ1-4; D is uncertain. The germline V gene encodes CDR1 MNHNY and CDR2 SVGAGI (reference sequence). CDR3 length equals 13 residues. The V end lost 0 bases, the J end lost 3 bases, and 2 bases lay between the germline ends. The CDR3, as DNA: TGTGCCAGCAGTTACTCAGCTAATGAAAAACTGTTTTTT. This encodes CASSYSANEKLFF.

This clonotype was recorded many times. The J gene is TRBJ2-7, the V gene TRBV7-2, with TRBD2 identical over 7 bases. CDR3 length: 15 amino acids. Germline V lookup: CDR1 SGHTA, CDR2 FQGNSA. V was clipped by 5 bases and J by 2 bases; unmatched bases: 9. The DNA for the CDR3 is TGTGCCAGCAGCATTCTAGCGGCGGGAACCTACGAGCAGTACTTC. Its translation is CASSILAAGTYEQYF.

This clonotype was counted a few times. The CDR3 sequence is CSVRYGTEAFF. The CDR3 coding sequence is TGCAGCGTTAGATACGGAACTGAAGCTTTCTTT. V gene TRBV29-1 combines with J gene TRBJ1-1, with D hard to call. The CDR3 extends over 11 amino acids. From germline, CDR1 is SQVTM and CDR2 ANQGSEA. V lost 5 bases and J 5 bases, leaving 9 bases between the germline ends.

In this sample, this clonotype turned up a few times. The chain is built from TRBV3-1 and TRBJ1-1; D is uncertain. The length of the CDR3 is 14 residues. From germline, CDR1 is LGHDT and CDR2 YNNKEL (reference sequence). Deletions cut 8 bases from V and 2 bases from J, with 15 bases between. The CDR3 is CASYDRTGNTEAFF. The CDR3, as DNA: TGTGCCAGCTATGACCGGACGGGAAACACTGAAGCTTTCTTT. The variable domain in full, with the rest retrieved from reference TRBV3-1 and TRBJ1-1, is DTAVSQTPKYLVTQMGNDKSIKCEQNLGHDTMYWYKQDSKKFLKIMFSYNNKELIINETVPNRFSPKSPDKAHLNLHINSLELGDSAVYFCASYDRTGNTEAFFGQGTRLTVV.